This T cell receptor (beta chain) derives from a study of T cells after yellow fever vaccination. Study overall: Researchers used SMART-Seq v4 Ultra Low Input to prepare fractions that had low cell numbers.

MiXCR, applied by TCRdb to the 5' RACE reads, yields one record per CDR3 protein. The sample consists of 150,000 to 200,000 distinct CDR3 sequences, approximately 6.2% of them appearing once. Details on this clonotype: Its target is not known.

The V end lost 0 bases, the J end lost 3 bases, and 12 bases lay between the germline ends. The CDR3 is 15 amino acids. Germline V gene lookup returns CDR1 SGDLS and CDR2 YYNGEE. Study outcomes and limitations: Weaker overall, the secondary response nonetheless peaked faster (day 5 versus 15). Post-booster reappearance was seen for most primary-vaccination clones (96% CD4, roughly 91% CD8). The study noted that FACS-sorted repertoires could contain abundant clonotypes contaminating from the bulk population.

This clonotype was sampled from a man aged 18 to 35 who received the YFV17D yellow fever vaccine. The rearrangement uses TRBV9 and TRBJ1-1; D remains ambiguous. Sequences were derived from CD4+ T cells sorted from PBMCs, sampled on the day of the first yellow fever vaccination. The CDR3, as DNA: TGTGCCAGCAGCGTAGAAAGGGCTCTGGACACTGAAGCTTTCTTT. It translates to CASSVERALDTEAFF. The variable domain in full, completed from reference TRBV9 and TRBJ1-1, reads DSGVTQTPKHLITATGQRVTLRCSPRSGDLSVYWYQQSLDQGLQFLIQYYNGEERAKGNILERFSAQQFPDLHSELNLSSLELGDSALYFCASSVERALDTEAFFGQGTRLTVV.